This entry features one T cell receptor (beta chain) sequence. The data were produced by immunoSEQ multiplex PCR, yet TCRdb's version contains in-frame clones alone and is incomplete. The data contain about 220,000 clones, roughly 94% of them seen just once; the ten biggest clones take up 1.5%. The CDR3 covers 13 residues. Germline V CDR1 and CDR2: SQVTM, ANQGSEA. The V gene end was trimmed by 5 bases and the J gene end by 6 bases; junction bases not matched to a gene: 8. This entry belongs to a study of control samples from healthy donors and cancer patients. The gene calls are TRBV29-1 and TRBJ1-1; 8 positions agree with TRBD1. This receptor was obtained from a man aged 45-65 years in good health. Input material: blood. The CDR3 DNA reads TGCAGCGTTCTTCCTGACAGGGGCGCTGAAGCTTTCTTT. Protein: CSVLPDRGAEAFF.